The rows below give T cell receptor beta chains drawn from one sample of a study of blood T cell repertoires in COVID-19. Method: immunoSEQ multiplex PCR; TCRdb's copy keeps in-frame clones and lacks some. Of 84,000 or so clones listed, approximately 80% are singletons. Sequenced input: peripheral blood. Receptors were obtained from an elderly woman with acute or convalescent COVID-19. The CDR3 runs from the conserved cysteine through the conserved F or W. D genes are given only for firm matches. The size of a clone is reported for some rows only, either as once, few or many, or as a class for expanded clones.

abundance: .; d_gene: .; v_gene: TRBV2; j_gene: TRBJ1-6; CDR3nt: TGTGCCAGCAGTGTACAGGGTTATTCACCCCTCCACTTT; CDR3aa: CASSVQGYSPLHF
abundance: once; d_gene: .; v_gene: TRBV30; j_gene: TRBJ1-3; CDR3nt: TGTGCCTGGAGTTCGGACAGAGTAAGCACCATATATTTT; CDR3aa: CAWSSDRVSTIYF
abundance: .; d_gene: TRBD1; v_gene: TRBV6-2/TRBV6-3; j_gene: TRBJ2-5; CDR3nt: TGTGCCAGCAGCGATCTTACGAGGGGGCTCCTACGGGAGACCCAGTACTTC; CDR3aa: CASSDLTRGLLRETQYF
abundance: .; d_gene: .; v_gene: TRBV25-1; j_gene: TRBJ2-2; CDR3nt: TGTGCCAGCAGTGAATTGGGCAGGGACACCGGGGAGCTGTTTTTT; CDR3aa: CASSELGRDTGELFF
abundance: .; d_gene: .; v_gene: TRBV29-1; j_gene: TRBJ1-1; CDR3nt: TGCAGCGTTGAATTAGGGGTTACTGAAGCTTTCTTT; CDR3aa: CSVELGVTEAFF
abundance: once; d_gene: TRBD2; v_gene: TRBV6-5; j_gene: TRBJ2-5; CDR3nt: TGTGCCAGCTCGCCGGGACTAGCGGTGAAGAAGACCCAGTACTTC; CDR3aa: CASSPGLAVKKTQYF
abundance: .; d_gene: .; v_gene: TRBV29-1; j_gene: TRBJ1-1; CDR3nt: TGCAGCGTTAACAGGGAACGGATGAACACTGAAGCTTTCTTT; CDR3aa: CSVNRERMNTEAFF
abundance: .; d_gene: .; v_gene: TRBV6-6; j_gene: TRBJ1-1; CDR3nt: TGTGCCAGCCACTACAGGGTTACTGAAGCTTTCTTT; CDR3aa: CASHYRVTEAFF
abundance: .; d_gene: .; v_gene: TRBV27; j_gene: TRBJ1-6; CDR3nt: TGTGCCAGCAGTTTAAGCCAGGGCAGTTTTTCACCCCTCCACTTT; CDR3aa: CASSLSQGSFSPLHF
abundance: many; d_gene: .; v_gene: TRBV27; j_gene: TRBJ2-5; CDR3nt: TGTGCCAGCAGTTCAAGGGGCTACCAAGAGACCCAGTACTTC; CDR3aa: CASSSRGYQETQYF
abundance: .; d_gene: TRBD1; v_gene: TRBV18; j_gene: TRBJ1-1; CDR3nt: TGTGCCAGCTCACCGGACAGGGGGAACACTGAAGCTTTCTTT; CDR3aa: CASSPDRGNTEAFF
abundance: .; d_gene: .; v_gene: TRBV18; j_gene: TRBJ1-1; CDR3nt: TGTGCCAGCTCACCATCTCTTAGCGGCCCTGAAGCTTTCTTT; CDR3aa: CASSPSLSGPEAFF
abundance: .; d_gene: .; v_gene: TRBV4-3; j_gene: TRBJ2-1; CDR3nt: TGCGCCAGCAGCCAAGAAGGGAGAGGACTTGAGCAGTTCTTC; CDR3aa: CASSQEGRGLEQFF
abundance: .; d_gene: TRBD1; v_gene: TRBV3-1/TRBV3-2; j_gene: TRBJ2-3; CDR3nt: TGTGCCACCTCCCCCCGGGCAGGGGGCGCAGATCGCCCAGATACGCAGTATTTT; CDR3aa: CATSPRAGGADRPDTQYF
abundance: once; d_gene: TRBD1; v_gene: TRBV4-3; j_gene: TRBJ2-7; CDR3nt: TGCGCCAGCAGCCAAGGCCCGGGACAGGGTAGCAAGCAGTACTTC; CDR3aa: CASSQGPGQGSKQYF
abundance: .; d_gene: TRBD1; v_gene: TRBV30; j_gene: TRBJ1-2; CDR3nt: TGTGCCTGGAGTACCGGACAGGGAGTCTATGGCTACACCTTC; CDR3aa: CAWSTGQGVYGYTF
abundance: .; d_gene: .; v_gene: TRBV3-1/TRBV3-2; j_gene: TRBJ1-1; CDR3nt: TGTGCCAGCAGCCTCGGCGCGAGGTCTGGAGCTTTCTTT; CDR3aa: CASSLGARSGAFF
abundance: .; d_gene: TRBD1; v_gene: TRBV5-4; j_gene: TRBJ2-7; CDR3nt: TGTGCCAGCAGTGGGACAGGGGGGATTGGCGAGCAGTACTTC; CDR3aa: CASSGTGGIGEQYF
abundance: .; d_gene: .; v_gene: TRBV28; j_gene: TRBJ1-3; CDR3nt: TGTGCCAGCAGTGCCAAAACAGGGTTCTCTGGAAACACCATATATTTT; CDR3aa: CASSAKTGFSGNTIYF
abundance: .; d_gene: TRBD1; v_gene: TRBV9; j_gene: TRBJ2-5; CDR3nt: TGTGCCAGCAGCGTAGAGACAGGGGCCCCAAAAGAGACCCAGTACTTC; CDR3aa: CASSVETGAPKETQYF
abundance: .; d_gene: TRBD2; v_gene: TRBV6-2/TRBV6-3; j_gene: TRBJ2-1; CDR3nt: TGTGCCAGCAGCCCCCCCCGTGTAGCGGGGATCTATGAGCAGTTCTTC; CDR3aa: CASSPPRVAGIYEQFF
abundance: .; d_gene: .; v_gene: TRBV14; j_gene: TRBJ1-5; CDR3nt: TGTGCCAGCAGCCAAGCGGAGAATCAGCCCCAGCATTTT; CDR3aa: CASSQAENQPQHF
abundance: once; d_gene: .; v_gene: TRBV5-8; j_gene: TRBJ1-5; CDR3nt: TGTGCCAGCAGCTTGGGGGGGGGCGCCTCTCGTCAGCCCCAGCATTTT; CDR3aa: CASSLGGGASRQPQHF